This is a list of T cell receptor beta chains from one sample in a study of shared clonotypes between healthy human individuals. The data were produced by immunoSEQ multiplex PCR, yet TCRdb's version contains in-frame clones alone and is incomplete. The top ten clones hold roughly 13% of a sample with 450,000 to 500,000 clones, about 82% of them seen once. Sequenced material: PBMCs. All receptors come from a woman between 35 and 50 years old in good health. Some clones in this sample may be carry-over from other donors' samples. The CDR3 runs from the conserved cysteine through the conserved F or W. A D gene is named only where the DNA matches it firmly. Clone sizes are given selectively: once, few, many, or a class where the clone is expanded.

>TRBD2|.|TRBJ2-1|TRBV2
CASSALAAPSNEQFF
TGTGCCAGCAGTGCTCTAGCGGCCCCTAGTAATGAGCAGTTCTTC
>.|few|TRBJ1-6|TRBV4-2
CASSQDEGASSYNSPLHF
TGTGCCAGCAGCCAAGACGAAGGCGCGAGCTCCTATAATTCACCCCTCCACTTT
>.|few|TRBJ1-1|TRBV27
CASSLSRENTEAFF
TGTGCCAGCAGTTTATCGAGGGAGAACACTGAAGCTTTCTTT
>TRBD1|.|TRBJ2-1|TRBV30
CAWNRDRINEQFF
TGTGCCTGGAATAGGGACAGGATAAATGAGCAGTTCTTC
>TRBD2|many|TRBJ2-3|TRBV29-1
CSVHGASGLGDTQYF
TGCAGCGTTCATGGGGCTAGCGGTTTGGGAGATACGCAGTATTTT
>TRBD2|.|TRBJ2-1|TRBV7-2
CASSLAISGSIDNEQFF
TGTGCCAGCAGCTTAGCGATCAGCGGGAGTATCGACAATGAGCAGTTCTTC
>.|.|TRBJ1-5|TRBV2
CASTAGPPLYQPQHF
TGTGCCAGCACGGCCGGGCCTCCCCTTTATCAGCCCCAGCATTTT
>.|once|TRBJ2-1|TRBV28
CASSLRLGTYNEQFF
TGTGCCAGCAGCCTCCGACTAGGAACCTACAATGAGCAGTTCTTC
>TRBD1|.|TRBJ2-7|TRBV18
CASSPTGAYEQYF
TGTGCCAGCTCACCTACAGGGGCCTACGAGCAGTACTTC
>.|.|TRBJ2-1|TRBV5-1
CASSRLDPAYNEQFF
TGCGCCAGCTCCCGACTAGACCCAGCCTACAATGAGCAGTTCTTC
>.|.|TRBJ1-1|TRBV27
CASSLGEGGDTEAFF
TGTGCCAGCAGTTTAGGCGAGGGGGGCGACACTGAAGCTTTCTTT
>TRBD2|.|TRBJ2-1|TRBV29-1
CSVVLGGSEQFF
TGCAGCGTTGTATTGGGCGGGAGCGAGCAGTTCTTC
>TRBD2|.|TRBJ2-7|TRBV27
CASRKAQTGTSEVF
TGTGCCAGCAGAAAAGCCCAGACAGGGACTAGCGAGGTCTTC
>.|few|TRBJ2-3|TRBV19
CASSMRNTDTQYF
TGTGCCAGTAGTATGAGGAACACAGATACGCAGTATTTT
>.|.|TRBJ1-5|TRBV7-2
CASSPDYGGGRQPQHF
TGTGCCAGCAGCCCTGACTACGGGGGGGGCAGGCAGCCCCAGCATTTT
>.|.|TRBJ1-2|TRBV6-1
CASSVGFNSDGYTF
TGTGCCAGCAGTGTTGGGTTTAACTCTGATGGCTACACCTTC
>TRBD1|.|TRBJ1-1|TRBV28
CASSLPRGEGTEAFF
TGTGCCAGCAGTCTTCCCAGGGGGGAGGGCACTGAAGCTTTCTTT
>.|.|TRBJ2-1|TRBV14
CASSRQVVLQDEQFF
TGTGCCAGCAGCCGACAGGTGGTTCTACAGGATGAGCAGTTCTTC
>.|.|TRBJ2-6|TRBV11-2
CASSLRLSRSGANVLTF
TGTGCCAGCAGCCTCCGACTCTCCCGGTCTGGGGCCAACGTCCTGACTTTC
>TRBD1|.|TRBJ1-1|TRBV19
CASSVDRDTEAFF
TGTGCCAGTAGTGTGGACAGGGACACTGAAGCTTTCTTT
>.|.|TRBJ1-1|TRBV9
CASSAILNTEAFF
TGTGCCAGCAGCGCTATCTTGAACACTGAAGCTTTCTTT
>TRBD1|.|TRBJ2-7|TRBV19
CASLGQAYEQYF
TGTGCCAGTTTGGGACAGGCTTACGAGCAGTACTTC
>TRBD1|.|TRBJ2-1|TRBV29-1
CSVGSGGKGQGEQFF
TGCAGCGTTGGGTCGGGGGGCAAGGGACAGGGTGAGCAGTTCTTC
>.|.|TRBJ1-5|TRBV7-9
CASSLGQNQPQHF
TGTGCCAGCAGCTTAGGACAGAATCAGCCCCAGCATTTT
>.|.|TRBJ2-1|TRBV5-4
CASSLNRRDYNEQFF
TGTGCCAGCAGCTTGAACCGGAGGGATTACAATGAGCAGTTCTTC
>.|.|TRBJ1-1|TRBV30
CAWSVGADGLEAFF
TGTGCCTGGAGTGTAGGGGCAGACGGGCTTGAAGCTTTCTTT
>.|.|TRBJ2-1|TRBV27
CASSPGLVSYNEQFF
TGTGCCAGCAGCCCCGGACTTGTCTCCTACAATGAGCAGTTCTTC
>TRBD1|.|TRBJ2-2|TRBV9
CASSAGQGYNGELFF
TGTGCCAGCAGCGCCGGACAGGGATATAACGGGGAGCTGTTTTTT
>.|.|TRBJ2-2|TRBV2
CASLRDFSTGELFF
TGTGCCAGCCTCCGGGACTTTTCTACCGGGGAGCTGTTTTTT
>.|few|TRBJ1-4|TRBV28
CARDRVPEKLFF
TGTGCCAGGGACAGAGTGCCCGAAAAACTGTTTTTT
>.|few|TRBJ2-7|TRBV21-1
CASSRGLAGGRYEQYF
TGTGCCAGCAGCCGGGGACTAGCGGGAGGCAGGTACGAGCAGTACTTC
>.|.|TRBJ1-3|TRBV21-1
CASSKGPEGGGNTIYF
TGTGCCAGCTCCAAAGGACCGGAGGGAGGTGGAAACACCATATATTTT
>.|.|TRBJ2-2|TRBV29-1
CSGGGSQDKNTGELFF
TGCAGCGGGGGCGGGTCTCAGGACAAGAACACCGGGGAGCTGTTTTTT
>TRBD2|.|TRBJ2-1|TRBV7-3
CASSSFPHSGSVPNEQFF
TGTGCCAGCAGCTCATTCCCCCATAGCGGGAGCGTCCCTAATGAGCAGTTCTTC
>.|.|TRBJ2-5|TRBV5-4
CASTYRQQETQYF
TGTGCCAGCACTTACAGACAGCAAGAGACCCAGTACTTC
>.|.|TRBJ1-5|TRBV6-1
CASSETEGVGNQPQHF
TGTGCCAGCAGTGAAACGGAGGGAGTTGGCAATCAGCCCCAGCATTTT
>.|.|TRBJ2-3|TRBV7-2
CASSLLSDTDTQYF
TGTGCCAGCAGCTTACTCAGCGACACAGATACGCAGTATTTT